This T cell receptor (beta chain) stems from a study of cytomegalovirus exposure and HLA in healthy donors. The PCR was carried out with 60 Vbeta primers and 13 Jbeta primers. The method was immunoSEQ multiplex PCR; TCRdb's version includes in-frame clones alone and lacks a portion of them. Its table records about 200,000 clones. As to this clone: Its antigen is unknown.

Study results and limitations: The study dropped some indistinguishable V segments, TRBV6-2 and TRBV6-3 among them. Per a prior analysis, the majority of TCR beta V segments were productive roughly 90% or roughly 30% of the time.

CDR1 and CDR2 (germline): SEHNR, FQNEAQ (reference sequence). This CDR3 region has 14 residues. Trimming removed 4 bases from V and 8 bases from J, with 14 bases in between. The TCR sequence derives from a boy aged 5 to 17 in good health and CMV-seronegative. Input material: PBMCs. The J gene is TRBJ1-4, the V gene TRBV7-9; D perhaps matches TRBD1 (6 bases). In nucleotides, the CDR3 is TGTGCCAGCAGCTCACAGGGACGACTAGAAAAACTGTTTTTT. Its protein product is CASSSQGRLEKLFF.